The 32 T cell receptor beta chains listed next were all sequenced from one sample in a study of blood T cell repertoires in COVID-19. Here immunoSEQ multiplex PCR was the method, and the copy in TCRdb shows in-frame clones only, minus some. The sample consists of about 260,000 clones, 70% to 85% of them appearing once. Sequences were obtained from peripheral blood. These receptors came from a woman aged 80 or over with acute or convalescent COVID-19.

The rearrangement joins TRBV7-2 to TRBJ2-5; 9 nucleotides agree with TRBD2. With V trimmed by 3 bases and J by 4 bases, 12 bases remained unmatched. CDR1 is SGHTA, CDR2 FQGNSA, per germline. This CDR3 spans 17 amino acids. The CDR3 protein is CASSFGLAPMGAETQYF. CDR3 in DNA: TGTGCCAGCAGCTTCGGACTAGCGCCGATGGGAGCAGAGACCCAGTACTTC.

The J gene is TRBJ1-6, the V gene TRBV7-3; no definite D call. The CDR3 spans 14 residues. Germline CDR1 is SGHTA and CDR2 is FQGTGA. V lost 3 bases to trimming and J lost 5 bases, with 8 bases between them. CDR3 sequence reads: CASSLGQDNSPLHF. The DNA for the CDR3 is TGTGCCAGCAGCTTGGGTCAGGATAATTCACCCCTCCACTTT.

V usage is TRBV4-1 and J usage is TRBJ1-2; no definite D call. V was pared by 0 bases and J by 8 bases, with 16 bases between. This CDR3 is built from 15 residues. Germline-derived CDR1 and CDR2 are MGHRA and YSYEKL. The CDR3 DNA sequence: TGCGCCAGCAGCCAAGATCTGGACTTCCTGAGGGGCTACACCTTC. It yields the protein CASSQDLDFLRGYTF.

This chain connects TRBV5-3 to TRBJ2-1; D is undetermined. TRBV5-3 is classed as an ORF, of uncertain function. V dropped 2 bases and J dropped 5 bases, with 11 bases sitting between them. This CDR3 region has 14 residues. The CDR3 loop is CARSFRIQNNEQFF. Here the CDR3 DNA reads TGTGCCAGAAGCTTCAGGATTCAAAACAATGAGCAGTTCTTC.

The chain joins TRBV3-1 (or the pseudogene TRBV3-2) to TRBJ1-4; D remains unclear. CDR1 is LGHDT, CDR2 YNNKEL, per germline (reference sequence). V shed 4 bases and J shed 4 bases, with 13 bases lying between them. The CDR3 length is 15 residues. This CDR3 is CASSPGGPYNEKLFF. In DNA form, the CDR3 reads TGTGCCAGCAGCCCCGGTGGTCCCTATAATGAAAAACTGTTTTTT.

J is TRBJ2-5 and V is TRBV5-5; D gene unclear. Germline V gene sequence: CDR1 SGHKS, CDR2 YYEKEE (reference sequence). V dropped 2 bases and J dropped 4 bases, with 15 bases sitting between them. The CDR3 sequence is 15 residues long. The CDR3 DNA follows: TGTGCCAGCAGCTTAGCCCTAGTTGTGGGAGAGACCCAGTACTTC. Translating it yields CASSLALVVGETQYF.

V and J are TRBV7-6 and TRBJ1-3, with 7 bases aligning to TRBD1. V lost 5 bases and J lost 4; bases outside the gene matches: 8. This CDR3 has 15 residues. From germline, CDR1 is SGHVS and CDR2 FNYEAQ. CDR3 sequence (DNA): TGTGCCAGCAGCCTTGCTGGGACAGCCGGAAACACCATATATTTT. Protein sequence: CASSLAGTAGNTIYF. The full variable domain, completed using reference TRBV7-6 and TRBJ1-3, is GAGVSQSPRYKVTKRGQDVALRCDPISGHVSLYWYRQALGQGPEFLTYFNYEAQQDKSGLPNDRFSAERPEGSISTLTIQRTEQRDSAMYRCASSLAGTAGNTIYFGEGSWLTVV.

The rearrangement uses TRBV5-1 and TRBJ1-6; D not certain. Trimming shortened V by 0 bases and J by 11 bases, and 12 bases separated the two germline ends. Germline V CDR1 and CDR2: SGHRS, YFSETQ. The CDR3 covers 14 residues. This chain's CDR3 is CASSLGLTRTPLHF. CDR3 DNA: TGCGCCAGCAGCTTGGGTCTCACGAGGACACCCCTCCACTTT.

CDR3 DNA sequence: TGTGCCAGCAGTCTGATAGGGGCCACTGAAGCTTTCTTT. This translates into CASSLIGATEAFF. The V gene is TRBV28, the J gene TRBJ1-1; D possibly corresponds to TRBD1 (5 bases). This CDR3 is 13 amino acids long. The germline V and J ends were trimmed by 5 bases and 4 bases, with 11 bases remaining between them. Germline loops: CDR1 MDHEN, CDR2 SYDVKM.

The J gene is TRBJ2-7, the V gene TRBV19, with a weak D call TRBD1 (6 bases). V was clipped by 6 bases and J by 1 base, with 13 bases between them. Germline values: CDR1 LNHDA, CDR2 SQIVND (reference sequence). The CDR3 sequence is 14 residues long. In DNA form, the CDR3 reads TGTGCCAGTAGCAAACCGGGACAATCCTACGAGCAGTACTTC. It specifies CASSKPGQSYEQYF. The whole variable domain, remainder taken from reference TRBV19 and TRBJ2-7, is DGGITQSPKYLFRKEGQNVTLSCEQNLNHDAMYWYRQDPGQGLRLIYYSQIVNDFQKGDIAEGYSVSREKKESFPLTVTSAQKNPTAFYLCASSKPGQSYEQYFGPGTRLTVT.

The chain recombines TRBV19 with TRBJ2-5; 7 bases align to TRBD2. Germline V gene sequence: CDR1 LNHDA, CDR2 SQIVND (reference sequence). The V and J ends lost 2 bases and 2 bases, in that order; junction bases with no gene match: 5. The CDR3 has 15 residues. This CDR3 is CASSIQAGEQETQYF. CDR3 in DNA: TGTGCCAGTAGTATACAGGCGGGGGAGCAAGAGACCCAGTACTTC.

This clone was seen a single time. This rearrangement joins TRBV7-3 to TRBJ2-1; 10 nucleotides align to TRBD1. Germline V CDR1 and CDR2: SGHTA, FQGTGA. The trim removed 4 bases at V and 2 bases at J, leaving 2 bases unmatched. CDR3 length: 15 residues. The CDR3 spells CASSYGTGAYNEQFF. DNA for the CDR3: TGTGCCAGCAGCTATGGGACAGGGGCCTACAATGAGCAGTTCTTC.

This clone was counted a few times. V usage is TRBV28 and J usage is TRBJ1-5; no clear D gene. CDR1 is MDHEN and CDR2 is SYDVKM in the germline V gene. The CDR3 has 15 amino acids. Trimming removed 2 bases from V and 0 bases from J, with 8 bases in between. CDR3 loop: CASSLADNSNQPQHF. The CDR3 nucleotides are TGTGCCAGCAGTTTAGCAGACAATAGCAATCAGCCCCAGCATTTT.

As concerns this clone: The same CDR3 can be traced to other DNA sequences in this sample. J is TRBJ1-5 and V is TRBV15; D perhaps matches TRBD1 (6 bases). This CDR3 has 15 residues. CDR1 LNHNV and CDR2 YYDKDF come from the germline V gene (reference sequence). V dropped 1 base and J dropped 1 base, with 8 bases sitting between them. CDR3 nucleotide sequence: TGTGCCACCAGCAGAGGAGGGGGAAGCAATCAGCCCCAGCATTTT. It translates to CATSRGGGSNQPQHF.

The CDR3 region is CASSPRPLGGASTDTQYF. CDR3 DNA: TGTGCCAGCTCACCACGCCCATTGGGCGGGGCTAGCACAGATACGCAGTATTTT. V usage is TRBV18 and J usage is TRBJ2-3, with D possibly being TRBD2 (6 bases). V was pared by 1 base and J by 0 bases, with 17 bases between. The germline gives CDR1 KGHSH, CDR2 LQKENI. This CDR3 has 18 amino acids.

The chain uses TRBV19 and TRBJ1-5; a weak D match, TRBD1 (5 bases). V was cut by 3 bases and J by 2 bases, with 8 bases left in between. The CDR3 is 14 residues long. Germline CDR1 LNHDA, CDR2 SQIVND (reference sequence). CDR3 nucleotides: TGTGCCAGTAGTATCTGGGGGGGCAATCAGCCCCAGCATTTT. This sequence encodes CASSIWGGNQPQHF.

The chain has TRBV7-2 and TRBJ1-2; TRBD1 agrees at 12 bases. CDR3 length equals 15 residues. Germline CDR1 SGHTA, CDR2 FQGNSA. The V segment lost 5 bases and the J segment 7 bases; nucleotides outside the gene matches: 8. The CDR3 reads CASSLGGQGAVGYTF. The CDR3 coding sequence is TGTGCCAGCAGCCTAGGGGGACAGGGGGCGGTTGGCTACACCTTC.

The CDR3 region has the DNA TGTGCCAGCAGTGACTGGGAGCTACCTGGGATTTTTACCGGCTACACCTTC. Translated, it gives CASSDWELPGIFTGYTF. The rearrangement joins TRBV6-4 to TRBJ1-2; D remains ambiguous. The V end lost 1 base, the J end lost 8 bases, and 23 bases lay between the germline ends. Per the germline V gene, CDR1 is MRHNA and CDR2 is SNTAGT. This CDR3 has 17 amino acids.

CDR3: CATSDPGTSGSVSYNEQFF. Here the CDR3 DNA reads TGTGCCACCAGTGATCCGGGGACTAGCGGGAGCGTATCCTACAATGAGCAGTTCTTC. The J gene is TRBJ2-1, the V gene TRBV24-1, with 14 bases that match TRBD2. With 3 bases clipped from V and 1 base from J, the junction kept 7 bases outside the gene matches. CDR1 KGHDR and CDR2 SFDVKD come from the germline V gene. The CDR3 contains 19 residues.

The V call is TRBV25-1, the J call TRBJ2-7; possible D gene TRBD1, 6 bases. The CDR3 consists of 13 residues. V was shortened by 4 bases and J by 5 bases, with 12 bases between the two germline ends. Germline-derived CDR1 and CDR2 are MGHDK and SYGVNS. The CDR3 DNA follows: TGTGCCAGCAGTGCCTACTCAGGGGACGAGCAGTACTTC. Its protein product is CASSAYSGDEQYF.

The chain combines TRBV12-5 with TRBJ2-7; tentatively, D is TRBD2 (5 bases). From germline, CDR1 is LGHNT and CDR2 FRNRAP. Trimming cost V 5 bases and J 3 bases, with 11 bases left between them. CDR3 size: 13 residues. CDR3 sequence (DNA): TGTGCTAGTGGTCCCCCAGCGGTCTACGAGCAGTACTTC. Residues: CASGPPAVYEQYF.

V is TRBV18 and J is TRBJ2-7; 9 nucleotides match TRBD1. Unmatched junction bases numbered 7, after V lost 2 bases and J lost 2 bases. CDR3 length: 16 residues. Looked up from germline, CDR1 is KGHSH and CDR2 is LQKENI. The CDR3 DNA follows: TGTGCCAGCTCACCAGGCCCCGGGACAGGGACCTACGAGCAGTACTTC. Translating gives CASSPGPGTGTYEQYF.

The V and J genes are TRBV3-1 (or the pseudogene TRBV3-2) and TRBJ2-5; 9 nucleotides match TRBD2. Looked up from germline, CDR1 is LGHDT and CDR2 is YNNKEL (reference sequence). This CDR3 comprises 19 residues. V trimming: 0 bases; J trimming: 2 bases; junction bases outside the gene matches: 13. This chain's CDR3 is CASSQDGMRASGTQETQYF. DNA of the CDR3: TGTGCCAGCAGCCAAGATGGTATGCGGGCTAGCGGGACTCAAGAGACCCAGTACTTC.

V gene TRBV5-1 combines with J gene TRBJ1-2; tentative D call: TRBD1 (6 bases). This CDR3 has 14 residues. V dropped 3 bases and J dropped 1 base, with 10 bases sitting between them. The germline gives CDR1 SGHRS, CDR2 YFSETQ. Written as DNA, the CDR3 is TGCGCCAGCAGCTCGACAGGTGATAACTATGGCTACACCTTC. Encoded protein: CASSSTGDNYGYTF. Together with reference TRBV5-1 and TRBJ1-2, the CDR3 gives the full variable domain: KAGVTQTPRYLIKTRGQQVTLSCSPISGHRSVSWYQQTPGQGLQFLFEYFSETQRNKGNFPGRFSGRQFSNSRSEMNVSTLELGDSALYLCASSSTGDNYGYTFGSGTRLTVV.

This clone has a handful of counts. The chain employs TRBV6-6 and TRBJ1-1; D might be TRBD1 (5 bases). Germline loops: CDR1 MNHNY, CDR2 SVGAGI (reference sequence). The CDR3 contains 14 residues. V lost 5 bases and J lost 0, with 10 bases in between. The CDR3 region has the DNA TGTGCCAGCAGTGTACAGGCCATGAACACTGAAGCTTTCTTT. This codes for CASSVQAMNTEAFF.

This sequence joins TRBV3-1 (or the pseudogene TRBV3-2) and TRBJ1-1, with D hard to call. CDR3 size: 15 residues. Germline-derived CDR1 and CDR2 are LGHDT and YNNKEL (reference sequence). The V gene lost 3 bases and the J gene lost 5 bases, with 16 bases spanning the gap. CDR3 protein: CASSHSFRFSTEAFF. In DNA, the CDR3 is TGTGCCAGCAGCCACTCGTTCCGGTTCTCAACTGAAGCTTTCTTT.

The gene calls are TRBV6-2 or TRBV6-3 and TRBJ1-5; D uncertain. The germline gives CDR1 MNHEY, CDR2 SVGEGT. V gave up 2 bases and J gave up 7 bases, with 6 bases separating them. The CDR3 totals 12 residues. Here the CDR3 DNA reads TGTGCCAGCAGTTACAGCGTCCAGCCCCAGCATTTT. It specifies CASSYSVQPQHF.

J is TRBJ2-2 and V is TRBV10-3; TRBD2 might be the D (6 bases). CDR1 is ENHRY, CDR2 SYGVKD, per germline. This CDR3 has 14 residues. Trimming left V 6 bases short and J 1 base short, with 9 bases between. The CDR3 spells CAIRGTLNTGELFF. The CDR3 DNA follows: TGTGCCATCAGAGGGACTTTGAACACCGGGGAGCTGTTTTTT.

The chain is built from TRBV7-2 and TRBJ1-5, with unresolved D. V was clipped by 3 bases and J by 0 bases, with 3 bases between them. The germline V gene has CDR1 SGHTA and CDR2 FQGNSA. The CDR3 spans 13 residues. The CDR3 DNA is TGTGCCAGCAGCTTCAGTAGCAATCAGCCCCAGCATTTT. It is translated as CASSFSSNQPQHF. The full variable domain, with the rest looked up from reference TRBV7-2 and TRBJ1-5, is GAGVSQSPSNKVTEKGKDVELRCDPISGHTALYWYRQSLGQGLEFLIYFQGNSAPDKSGLPSDRFSAERTGGSVSTLTIQRTQQEDSAVYLCASSFSSNQPQHFGDGTRLSIL.

The gene calls are TRBV6-5 and TRBJ2-3; weak D call: TRBD2 (6 bases). The ends were cut back, 7 bases at V and 0 bases at J, with 11 bases in the middle. Per the germline V gene, CDR1 is MNHEY and CDR2 is SVGAGI. This CDR3 is built from 14 residues. In DNA, the CDR3 is TGTGCCAGCAACCGGCGGGGTAGCACAGATACGCAGTATTTT. Protein: CASNRRGSTDTQYF.

This clone was recorded a few times. DNA of the CDR3: TGTGCCAGCAGCTTGGGGACGACAGGAAAATGGAATCAGCCCCAGCATTTT. Amino acids: CASSLGTTGKWNQPQHF. The chain uses TRBV5-8 and TRBJ1-5, with a tentative D call TRBD1 (6 bases). In germline, CDR1 is SGHTS, CDR2 YDEGEE. V was trimmed by 0 bases and J by 4 bases, leaving 17 bases between them. There are 17 residues in the CDR3.

This chain uses TRBV2 with TRBJ2-2; D call uncertain. Trimming shortened V by 2 bases and J by 3 bases, and 7 bases separated the two germline ends. CDR1 and CDR2 (germline): SNHLY, FYNNEI. This CDR3 has 14 residues. CDR3 loop: CASSEWLDTGELFF. Here the CDR3 DNA reads TGTGCCAGCAGTGAATGGCTGGACACCGGGGAGCTGTTTTTT.